Given below is one TCR beta chain in context. In the original processing: Quantification of nucleated cells was approximated via reference gene primer amplification. Repertoires were generated with immunoSEQ multiplex PCR, while TCRdb's copy carries only in-frame clones and drops some. The V and J calls and the clone size are those of that table, but D and trimming were determined from the DNA. The repertoire holds over 25,000 clones, with 70% to 90% as singletons. These data originate in a study of blood T cell repertoires in COVID-19. Background on the study: Acute and convalescent COVID-19 samples came from the United States, Italy and Spain. T cells, B-cell-depleted T cells, or PBMCs provided the cDNA or gDNA that served as material.

The germline V gene has CDR1 SGHTS and CDR2 YDEGEE. The CDR3 runs to 19 residues. Trimming shortened V by 4 bases and J by 0 bases, and 20 bases separated the two germline ends. V gene TRBV5-8 combines with J gene TRBJ2-6; D not resolved. This TCR was sampled from a man at least 80 years old with active COVID-19. What was sequenced was peripheral blood. Here the CDR3 reads CASSRFIQSYDSGANVLTF. CDR3 bases: TGTGCCAGCAGCCGATTTATACAGTCATACGACTCTGGGGCCAACGTCCTGACTTTC.